This is a list of T cell receptor beta chains from one sample in a study of blood T cells in healthy people across ages. TCRdb itself ran the 5' RACE reads through MiXCR, one entry per CDR3 protein. The table includes roughly 1,300,000 distinct CDR3 sequences, 55% to 75% detected once. The specimen sequenced was blood. Receptors originate from a man aged 18 to 29 in good health. The CDR3 runs from the conserved cysteine through the conserved F or W. The order of the fields is clone size, J gene, D gene, CDR3 length, V gene, CDR3 protein, CDR3 DNA. A D gene is named only where the DNA matches it firmly. Part of the rows lack a size; the others show once, few, many or a class for expanded clones.

clone size: -; J gene: TRBJ1-1; D gene: -; CDR3 length: 12; V gene: TRBV10-3; CDR3 protein: CAILGGGTEAFF; CDR3 DNA: TGTGCCATCCTAGGCGGGGGCACTGAAGCTTTCTTT
clone size: few; J gene: TRBJ2-1; D gene: TRBD2; CDR3 length: 13; V gene: TRBV29-1; CDR3 protein: CSVGPGLGNEQFF; CDR3 DNA: TGCAGCGTAGGGCCGGGACTAGGTAATGAGCAGTTCTTC
clone size: -; J gene: TRBJ2-7; D gene: -; CDR3 length: 16; V gene: TRBV10-3; CDR3 protein: CAISEGITSPIYEQYF; CDR3 DNA: TGTGCCATCAGTGAGGGGATCACTTCTCCCATATACGAGCAGTACTTC
clone size: -; J gene: TRBJ2-7; D gene: -; CDR3 length: 15; V gene: TRBV7-9; CDR3 protein: CASSHRPGRGYEQYF; CDR3 DNA: TGTGCCAGCAGCCATCGGCCGGGGAGAGGGTACGAGCAGTACTTC
clone size: -; J gene: TRBJ2-3; D gene: TRBD2; CDR3 length: 15; V gene: TRBV6-2/TRBV6-3; CDR3 protein: CASSYFHSGTDTQYF; CDR3 DNA: TGTGCCAGCAGTTACTTTCATAGCGGGACAGATACGCAGTATTTT
clone size: few; J gene: TRBJ2-7; D gene: TRBD1; CDR3 length: 16; V gene: TRBV3-1; CDR3 protein: CASSQDPWTGAYEQYF; CDR3 DNA: TGTGCCAGCAGCCAAGATCCGTGGACAGGGGCCTACGAGCAGTACTTC
clone size: -; J gene: TRBJ2-7; D gene: TRBD2; CDR3 length: 17; V gene: TRBV28; CDR3 protein: CASSFSGTSPGMHEQYF; CDR3 DNA: TGTGCCAGCAGTTTTTCCGGGACTAGCCCCGGTATGCACGAGCAGTACTTC
clone size: few; J gene: TRBJ2-7; D gene: -; CDR3 length: 14; V gene: TRBV11-2; CDR3 protein: CASSDQTPTYEQYF; CDR3 DNA: TGTGCCAGCAGCGACCAGACACCTACCTACGAGCAGTACTTC
clone size: -; J gene: TRBJ2-1; D gene: TRBD1; CDR3 length: 16; V gene: TRBV4-3; CDR3 protein: CASSHPHRDSQNEQFF; CDR3 DNA: TGCGCCAGCAGCCACCCCCACCGGGACAGCCAAAATGAGCAGTTCTTC
clone size: -; J gene: TRBJ1-1; D gene: -; CDR3 length: 13; V gene: TRBV25-1; CDR3 protein: CASIAQDGGEAFF; CDR3 DNA: TGTGCCAGTATAGCACAGGATGGAGGTGAAGCTTTCTTT
clone size: -; J gene: TRBJ2-1; D gene: -; CDR3 length: 9; V gene: TRBV20-1; CDR3 protein: CSATNEQFF; CDR3 DNA: TGCAGTGCTACCAATGAGCAGTTCTTC
clone size: -; J gene: TRBJ1-4; D gene: -; CDR3 length: 13; V gene: TRBV5-1; CDR3 protein: CASSLEGSEKLFF; CDR3 DNA: TGCGCCAGCAGCTTGGAAGGATCGGAAAAACTGTTTTTT
clone size: -; J gene: TRBJ1-4; D gene: -; CDR3 length: 16; V gene: TRBV5-1; CDR3 protein: CASSTAFQESSEKLFF; CDR3 DNA: TGCGCCAGCAGCACCGCATTCCAGGAGTCGAGTGAAAAACTGTTTTTT
clone size: -; J gene: TRBJ2-6; D gene: TRBD1; CDR3 length: 16; V gene: TRBV12-3/TRBV12-4; CDR3 protein: CASSLTQGTGANVLTF; CDR3 DNA: TGTGCCAGCAGTTTAACACAGGGGACTGGGGCCAACGTCCTGACTTTC
clone size: few; J gene: TRBJ2-7; D gene: -; CDR3 length: 13; V gene: TRBV20-1; CDR3 protein: CSASISGSYEQYF; CDR3 DNA: TGCAGTGCTAGTATTAGCGGCTCCTACGAGCAGTACTTC
clone size: -; J gene: TRBJ2-7; D gene: TRBD2; CDR3 length: 16; V gene: TRBV11-2; CDR3 protein: CASSLANRGVSYEQYF; CDR3 DNA: TGTGCCAGCAGCTTAGCGAATCGGGGGGTCTCTTACGAGCAGTACTTC
clone size: once; J gene: TRBJ1-2; D gene: TRBD1; CDR3 length: 14; V gene: TRBV29-1; CDR3 protein: CSAGRDRDVYGYTF; CDR3 DNA: TGCAGCGCCGGCCGGGACAGGGACGTCTATGGCTACACCTTC
clone size: -; J gene: TRBJ1-3; D gene: -; CDR3 length: 17; V gene: TRBV18; CDR3 protein: CASSPFGRETAGNTIYF; CDR3 DNA: TGTGCCAGCTCACCATTCGGCCGGGAGACAGCTGGAAACACCATATATTTT
clone size: -; J gene: TRBJ1-1; D gene: -; CDR3 length: 11; V gene: TRBV12-3/TRBV12-4; CDR3 protein: CASSLRFQAFF; CDR3 DNA: TGTGCCAGCAGTTTGAGGTTTCAAGCTTTCTTT
clone size: -; J gene: TRBJ2-1; D gene: -; CDR3 length: 15; V gene: TRBV7-9; CDR3 protein: CASSYAPSPYNEQFF; CDR3 DNA: TGTGCCAGCAGCTATGCCCCGTCACCCTACAATGAGCAGTTCTTC
clone size: few; J gene: TRBJ1-5; D gene: TRBD1; CDR3 length: 14; V gene: TRBV12-3/TRBV12-4; CDR3 protein: CASRRTGGNQPQHF; CDR3 DNA: TGTGCCAGCAGACGGACAGGGGGCAATCAGCCCCAGCATTTT
clone size: -; J gene: TRBJ2-1; D gene: -; CDR3 length: 14; V gene: TRBV15; CDR3 protein: CATSRDGGGLNQFF; CDR3 DNA: TGTGCCACCAGCAGAGACGGAGGCGGTCTTAATCAGTTCTTC
clone size: -; J gene: TRBJ1-2; D gene: -; CDR3 length: 17; V gene: TRBV11-2; CDR3 protein: CASSLEGRGGSDYGYTF; CDR3 DNA: TGTGCCAGCAGCTTAGAGGGGAGGGGAGGAAGCGACTATGGCTACACCTTC
clone size: -; J gene: TRBJ2-1; D gene: -; CDR3 length: 13; V gene: TRBV7-9; CDR3 protein: CASSARPYNEQFF; CDR3 DNA: TGTGCCAGCAGCGCCCGACCTTACAATGAGCAGTTCTTC
clone size: -; J gene: TRBJ2-7; D gene: -; CDR3 length: 18; V gene: TRBV5-1; CDR3 protein: CASSLETLAPSSYNEQYF; CDR3 DNA: TGCGCCAGCAGCTTGGAGACGCTAGCTCCCAGCTCCTACAATGAGCAGTACTTC
clone size: -; J gene: TRBJ2-7; D gene: -; CDR3 length: 14; V gene: TRBV7-9; CDR3 protein: CASSLEDNAYEQYF; CDR3 DNA: TGTGCCAGCAGCTTAGAGGACAACGCCTACGAGCAGTACTTC
clone size: -; J gene: TRBJ2-3; D gene: -; CDR3 length: 12; V gene: TRBV20-1; CDR3 protein: CSALRFTDTQYF; CDR3 DNA: TGCAGTGCTTTAAGATTCACAGATACGCAGTATTTT
clone size: -; J gene: TRBJ2-5; D gene: -; CDR3 length: 12; V gene: TRBV12-3/TRBV12-4; CDR3 protein: CASGLPGGTQYF; CDR3 DNA: TGTGCCAGCGGACTCCCCGGGGGGACCCAGTACTTC
clone size: -; J gene: TRBJ1-2; D gene: -; CDR3 length: 11; V gene: TRBV20-1; CDR3 protein: CSVLQDNGYTF; CDR3 DNA: TGCAGTGTCCTCCAGGACAATGGCTACACCTTC
clone size: -; J gene: TRBJ1-2; D gene: -; CDR3 length: 14; V gene: TRBV15; CDR3 protein: CATSRDLSQSGYTF; CDR3 DNA: TGTGCCACCAGCAGAGATTTAAGCCAGTCTGGCTACACCTTC
clone size: -; J gene: TRBJ1-5; D gene: -; CDR3 length: 16; V gene: TRBV12-3/TRBV12-4; CDR3 protein: CASILQLGGSNQPQHF; CDR3 DNA: TGTGCCAGCATCCTTCAACTCGGGGGGAGCAATCAGCCCCAGCATTTT
clone size: once; J gene: TRBJ1-5; D gene: -; CDR3 length: 15; V gene: TRBV6-6; CDR3 protein: CASSSPGRGNQPQHF; CDR3 DNA: TGTGCCAGCAGTTCACCGGGACGCGGCAATCAGCCCCAGCATTTT
clone size: -; J gene: TRBJ2-2; D gene: -; CDR3 length: 16; V gene: TRBV12-3/TRBV12-4; CDR3 protein: CASIMGATALTGELFF; CDR3 DNA: TGTGCCAGCATAATGGGGGCGACAGCCCTCACCGGGGAGCTGTTTTTT
clone size: -; J gene: TRBJ2-7; D gene: -; CDR3 length: 15; V gene: TRBV4-1; CDR3 protein: CASSEQPSSSYEQYF; CDR3 DNA: TGCGCCAGCAGCGAACAGCCCTCTAGCTCATACGAGCAGTACTTC
clone size: -; J gene: TRBJ2-7; D gene: -; CDR3 length: 14; V gene: TRBV29-1; CDR3 protein: CSVEKIGGDDEQYF; CDR3 DNA: TGCAGCGTTGAAAAAATCGGGGGAGACGACGAGCAGTACTTC
clone size: -; J gene: TRBJ2-3; D gene: TRBD2; CDR3 length: 14; V gene: TRBV20-1; CDR3 protein: CSGGSGGAIDTQYF; CDR3 DNA: TGCAGTGGGGGTAGCGGGGGGGCGATTGATACGCAGTATTTT
clone size: -; J gene: TRBJ2-7; D gene: -; CDR3 length: 15; V gene: TRBV2; CDR3 protein: CASSDELLGGGEQYF; CDR3 DNA: TGTGCCAGCAGTGATGAACTCCTAGGAGGCGGCGAGCAGTACTTC
clone size: few; J gene: TRBJ1-2; D gene: -; CDR3 length: 16; V gene: TRBV2; CDR3 protein: CASSDPGSEPNYGYTF; CDR3 DNA: TGTGCCAGCAGTGACCCGGGCAGTGAGCCTAACTATGGCTACACCTTC
clone size: -; J gene: TRBJ2-5; D gene: -; CDR3 length: 13; V gene: TRBV28; CDR3 protein: CATSQGGPETQYF; CDR3 DNA: TGTGCCACTTCCCAGGGTGGGCCAGAGACCCAGTACTTC
clone size: -; J gene: TRBJ2-1; D gene: TRBD2; CDR3 length: 15; V gene: TRBV13; CDR3 protein: CASSMGLAAYNEQFF; CDR3 DNA: TGTGCCAGCAGCATGGGACTAGCGGCCTACAATGAGCAGTTCTTC
clone size: -; J gene: TRBJ1-5; D gene: -; CDR3 length: 16; V gene: TRBV27; CDR3 protein: CASMSLGATFNQPQHF; CDR3 DNA: TGTGCCAGCATGTCCCTTGGCGCGACGTTCAATCAGCCCCAGCATTTT
clone size: few; J gene: TRBJ2-5; D gene: -; CDR3 length: 15; V gene: TRBV4-1; CDR3 protein: CASSQGRSFQETQYF; CDR3 DNA: TGCGCCAGCAGCCAAGGACGTAGCTTCCAAGAGACCCAGTACTTC
clone size: -; J gene: TRBJ2-7; D gene: TRBD2; CDR3 length: 14; V gene: TRBV14; CDR3 protein: CASSRTSLDNEQYF; CDR3 DNA: TGTGCCAGCAGCCGGACTAGTTTGGACAATGAGCAGTACTTC
clone size: few; J gene: TRBJ2-1; D gene: -; CDR3 length: 14; V gene: TRBV29-1; CDR3 protein: CSVWSVADYNEQFF; CDR3 DNA: TGCAGCGTTTGGTCGGTAGCGGATTACAATGAGCAGTTCTTC
clone size: -; J gene: TRBJ2-7; D gene: -; CDR3 length: 16; V gene: TRBV27; CDR3 protein: CASSLRRLSPSYEQYF; CDR3 DNA: TGTGCCAGCAGTCTCCGCCGACTTTCTCCGTCCTACGAGCAGTACTTC
clone size: -; J gene: TRBJ1-5; D gene: TRBD1; CDR3 length: 17; V gene: TRBV27; CDR3 protein: CASRARLSGTDNQPQHF; CDR3 DNA: TGTGCCAGCAGAGCTCGCCTTTCCGGGACAGACAATCAGCCCCAGCATTTT
clone size: -; J gene: TRBJ2-3; D gene: -; CDR3 length: 14; V gene: TRBV5-5; CDR3 protein: CASSFGYSADTQYF; CDR3 DNA: TGTGCCAGCAGCTTCGGATATTCCGCAGATACGCAGTATTTT
clone size: few; J gene: TRBJ2-1; D gene: TRBD1; CDR3 length: 15; V gene: TRBV6-5; CDR3 protein: CASSYRDRGYNEQFF; CDR3 DNA: TGTGCCAGCAGTTACAGGGACAGGGGGTACAATGAGCAGTTCTTC
clone size: -; J gene: TRBJ2-4; D gene: -; CDR3 length: 12; V gene: TRBV10-3; CDR3 protein: CAISEKGNIRYF; CDR3 DNA: TGTGCCATCAGTGAGAAAGGGAACATTCGGTACTTC
clone size: -; J gene: TRBJ2-3; D gene: TRBD1; CDR3 length: 16; V gene: TRBV13; CDR3 protein: CASSYSQGGGADTQYF; CDR3 DNA: TGTGCCAGCAGCTACTCACAGGGGGGTGGGGCAGATACGCAGTATTTT
clone size: few; J gene: TRBJ2-6; D gene: -; CDR3 length: 20; V gene: TRBV5-1; CDR3 protein: CASSLGRTGIASSGANVLTF; CDR3 DNA: TGCGCCAGCAGCTTGGGACGCACGGGGATCGCCTCCTCTGGGGCCAACGTCCTGACTTTC